This T cell receptor beta chain was sequenced in a study of OX40 agonist ivuxolimab in advanced cancers. Study-level findings and limits: Low clonal expansion, among the lowest seen, marked partial responders at 0.1-3.0 mg/kg. In the 0.1 to 3.0 mg/kg range, CD4+ and CD8+ blood T cells had expanded clonally by week 6.

The repertoire was sequenced with immunoSEQ multiplex PCR; TCRdb's copy has only in-frame clones and lacks some. The sample holds 30,000 to 40,000 clones, 89% seen once. The CDR3 is made up of 16 amino acids. CDR1 and CDR2 (germline): MGHRA, YSYEKL. After removal of 3 bases from V and 5 bases from J, the junction contained 6 bases not matched to a gene. On this clone itself: The antigen remains unidentified.

Any history of autoimmune disease or systemic immunosuppression disqualified patients. V is TRBV4-1 and J is TRBJ2-2; 10 bases align to TRBD1. The receptor was derived from an adult with an advanced solid tumor such as melanoma, head and neck, liver or kidney cancer. The sample consisted of CD4+ or CD8+ T cells sorted from blood, taken in a trial of the OX40 agonist ivuxolimab. As DNA, the CDR3 is TGCGCCAGCAGCCAGTTCGGGACAGGGGAAACCGGGGAGCTGTTTTTT. The encoded protein is CASSQFGTGETGELFF.